This T cell receptor beta chain appears in the sequencing data of a study of regulatory T cells in long-lasting Graves disease. Arm-PCR of CDR3 regions with iRepertoire HTBI primers generated TCR beta libraries. TCRdb re-derived calls from the multiplex PCR reads in MiXCR, one entry per CDR3 protein. Found here are hundreds of thousands of distinct CDR3 sequences, 13% of them singletons; the top ten hold over 7.5%. This clonotype has ten or more counts. Time point given: newly diagnosed GD, antithyroid drugs for less than 3 months. Preparation of the TCR library used RNA extracted from PBMCs. The germline gives CDR1 MNHEY, CDR2 SVGAGI. Trimming shortened V by 4 bases and J by 2 bases, and 12 bases separated the two germline ends. This CDR3 has 14 amino acids. This same sample was also part of a study on T cells in Graves' hyperthyroidism and ophthalmopathy.

Here the sequenced sample was peripheral blood mononuclear cells (PBMCs), taken at new diagnosis, from a patient treated with antithyroid drugs. The TCR sequence derives from a man between 25 and 39 years old with Graves disease. The rearrangement joins TRBV6-5 to TRBJ2-7; no firm D call. The CDR3 DNA reads TGTGCCAGCAGTTTAGGAGACCCTCCCTACGAGCAGTACTTC. Its protein is CASSLGDPPYEQYF.